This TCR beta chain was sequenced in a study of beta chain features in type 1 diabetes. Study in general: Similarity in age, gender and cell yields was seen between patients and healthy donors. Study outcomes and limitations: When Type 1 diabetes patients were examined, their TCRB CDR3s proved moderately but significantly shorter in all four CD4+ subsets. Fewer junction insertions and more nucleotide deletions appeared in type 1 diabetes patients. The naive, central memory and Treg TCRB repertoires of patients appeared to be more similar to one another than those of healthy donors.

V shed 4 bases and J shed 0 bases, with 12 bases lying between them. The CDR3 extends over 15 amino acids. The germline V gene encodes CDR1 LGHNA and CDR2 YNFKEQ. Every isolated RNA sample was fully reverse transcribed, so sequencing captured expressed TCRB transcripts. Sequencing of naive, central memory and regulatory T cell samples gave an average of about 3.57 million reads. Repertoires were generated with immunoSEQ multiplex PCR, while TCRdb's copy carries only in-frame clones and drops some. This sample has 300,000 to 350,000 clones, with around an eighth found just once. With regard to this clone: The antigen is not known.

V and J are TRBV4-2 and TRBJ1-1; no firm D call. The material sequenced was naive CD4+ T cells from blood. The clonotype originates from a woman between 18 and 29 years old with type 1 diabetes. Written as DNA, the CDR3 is TGTGCCAGCAGCCGGGAGAAACAGTTGAACACTGAAGCTTTCTTT. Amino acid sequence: CASSREKQLNTEAFF.